Shown below are 30 T cell receptor beta chains from a single sample sequenced in a study of CD8+ T cells in alopecia areata. RNA was extracted and reverse transcribed into cDNA as the sequencing template. Assay used: immunoSEQ multiplex PCR; TCRdb lists only in-frame clones, some missing. The sample contains approximately 150,000 clones, 40% to 65% of which appear only once. This specimen was CD4+ T cells sorted from blood, taken at week 0. All receptors derive from a human donor with alopecia areata.

V usage is TRBV30 and J usage is TRBJ2-1, with D possibly TRBD1 on 5 matching bases. CDR3 length: 15 amino acids. Germline assignment: CDR1 GTSNPN and CDR2 SVGIG (reference sequence). The V end was cut by 0 bases, the J end by 6 bases, with 15 bases between. DNA of the CDR3: TGTGCCTGGAGTGTACGATGGCAGGGTCTCAATGAGCAGTTCTTC. Residues: CAWSVRWQGLNEQFF. Supplemented by reference TRBV30 and TRBJ2-1, the full variable domain reads SQTIHQWPATLVQPVGSPLSLECTVEGTSNPNLYWYRQAAGRGLQLLFYSVGIGQISSEVPQNLSASRPQDRQFILSSKKLLLSDSGFYLCAWSVRWQGLNEQFFGPGTRLTVL.

The chain uses TRBV2 and TRBJ2-1; 8 bases match TRBD1. The junction had 8 bases not matched to a gene; V was cut back by 8 bases and J by 5 bases. The CDR3 is 14 residues long. Germline lookup yields CDR1 SNHLY and CDR2 FYNNEI. The CDR3 loop reads CASVLQGGNNEQFF. In nucleotides, the CDR3 is TGTGCCAGCGTTTTACAGGGGGGAAACAATGAGCAGTTCTTC.

The chain couples TRBV30 to TRBJ2-6; D not resolved. Germline-derived CDR1 and CDR2 are GTSNPN and SVGIG (reference sequence). The CDR3 runs 15 residues. Trimming shortened V by 0 bases and J by 0 bases, and 6 bases separated the two germline ends. CDR3 sequence (DNA): TGTGCCTGGAGTGTACAGTTCTCTGGGGCCAACGTCCTGACTTTC. It translates to CAWSVQFSGANVLTF. The variable domain in full, completed from reference TRBV30 and TRBJ2-6, reads SQTIHQWPATLVQPVGSPLSLECTVEGTSNPNLYWYRQAAGRGLQLLFYSVGIGQISSEVPQNLSASRPQDRQFILSSKKLLLSDSGFYLCAWSVQFSGANVLTFGAGSRLTVL.

The chain couples TRBV23-1 to TRBJ2-2, with D tentatively TRBD1 (5 bases). TRBV23-1 qualifies as an ORF whose function is uncertain. This CDR3 is 15 amino acids long. With 1 base removed from V and 7 bases from J, the gap between germline ends came to 13 bases. CDR3 nucleotides: TGCGCCAGCAGTCAATGCCCCCTCAGGGACGGGGAGCTGTTTTTT. Protein product: CASSQCPLRDGELFF.

This CDR3 is CASSQAGLTTYEQYF. DNA of the CDR3: TGTGCCAGCAGCCAAGCGGGGCTTACCACCTACGAGCAGTACTTC. The chain carries TRBV4-2 and TRBJ2-7; the D gene could be TRBD1 or TRBD2 (5 bases each). This CDR3 region has 15 residues. Germline CDR1 is LGHNA and CDR2 is YNFKEQ. The V and J ends lost 1 base and 2 bases respectively, with 12 bases between them.

This clone was seen only a few times. The chain joins TRBV11-1 to TRBJ2-1, with TRBD2 matching 14 bases. With 5 bases clipped from V and 1 base from J, the junction kept 7 bases outside the gene matches. The length of the CDR3 is 18 residues. CDR1 is SGHAT and CDR2 is FQDESV in the germline V gene (reference sequence). In nucleotides, the CDR3 is TGTGCCAGCAGCGCGGGACTAGCGGGAGTTGGGTCCTACAATGAGCAGTTCTTC. Translation: CASSAGLAGVGSYNEQFF. Drawing the rest from reference TRBV11-1 and TRBJ2-1, the complete variable domain is EAEVAQSPRYKITEKSQAVAFWCDPISGHATLYWYRQILGQGPELLVQFQDESVVDDSQLPKDRFSAERLKGVDSTLKIQPAELGDSAMYLCASSAGLAGVGSYNEQFFGPGTRLTVL.

This clone showed up just a few times. The gene calls are TRBV29-1 and TRBJ2-1; D is unclear. Trimming pared 6 bases from V and 0 bases from J, leaving 9 bases between. The CDR3 consists of 13 residues. CDR1 and CDR2 (germline): SQVTM, ANQGSEA. CDR3 loop: CSVPRLSYNEQFF. The CDR3 coding sequence is TGCAGCGTCCCACGGCTCTCCTACAATGAGCAGTTCTTC.

The gene calls are TRBV15 and TRBJ2-1, with 12 nucleotides matching TRBD2. The CDR3 sequence is 16 residues long. The germline V gene has CDR1 LNHNV and CDR2 YYDKDF (reference sequence). J gave up 5 bases and V 1 base, and 3 bases lay outside the gene matches. Here the CDR3 reads CATSRGTSGINNEQFF. CDR3 DNA sequence: TGTGCCACCAGCAGAGGGACTAGCGGGATAAACAATGAGCAGTTCTTC.

The chain couples TRBV2 to TRBJ2-3, with 12 bases matching TRBD2. Trimming took 5 bases from V and 2 from J; bases not matched to a gene: 5. The CDR3 spans 16 residues. Per germline, CDR1 SNHLY and CDR2 FYNNEI. The CDR3 loop reads CASSLTSGRSTDTQYF. The DNA of the CDR3 is TGTGCCAGCAGTCTTACTAGCGGGAGGTCCACAGATACGCAGTATTTT.

This sequence joins TRBV30 and TRBJ1-5; D possibly corresponds to TRBD1 (6 bases). The CDR3 is 14 amino acids. V dropped 3 bases and J dropped 7 bases, with 16 bases sitting between them. Germline lookup yields CDR1 GTSNPN and CDR2 SVGIG (reference sequence). CDR3: CAWSPNRVRQPQHF. The CDR3 region has the DNA TGTGCCTGGAGCCCAAACAGGGTAAGGCAGCCCCAGCATTTT.

The chain couples TRBV15 to TRBJ2-4, with D tentatively TRBD2 (5 bases). The CDR3 has 14 amino acids. V shed 0 bases and J shed 7 bases, with 10 bases lying between them. CDR1 is LNHNV and CDR2 is YYDKDF in the germline V gene (reference sequence). The CDR3 DNA follows: TGTGCCACCAGCAGAGATGCCGGCGGGAACATTCAGTACTTC. Translated, it gives CATSRDAGGNIQYF.

The J gene is TRBJ2-1, the V gene TRBV9; D uncertain. This CDR3 has 12 residues. The V end was cut by 0 bases, the J end by 10 bases, with 8 bases between. Germline loops: CDR1 SGDLS, CDR2 YYNGEE. The CDR3 spells CASSVVGGEQFF. CDR3 DNA sequence: TGTGCCAGCAGCGTAGTTGGTGGCGAGCAGTTCTTC.

This clone was seen more than once but under ten times. V and J are TRBV28 and TRBJ2-7, with D hard to call. The CDR3 consists of 16 residues. V gave up 5 bases and J gave up 2 bases, with 19 bases separating them. Per germline, CDR1 MDHEN and CDR2 SYDVKM. DNA for the CDR3: TGTGCCAGCAGTCCCCCCAACCAGTTTTCCCCCTACGAGCAGTACTTC. It yields the protein CASSPPNQFSPYEQYF.

This clone was counted a few times. The chain couples TRBV29-1 to TRBJ2-5; D is perhaps TRBD2 (5 bases). Germline V lookup: CDR1 SQVTM, CDR2 ANQGSEA. V lost 4 bases, J lost 4 bases, and 7 bases lay in between. CDR3 length: 11 residues. The DNA of the CDR3 is TGCAGCGTTGGCGGAGGAGAGACCCAGTACTTC. This encodes CSVGGGETQYF.

The chain joins TRBV29-1 to TRBJ2-5; 11 bases are shared with TRBD1. V shed 3 bases and J 5 bases; nucleotides not matched to a gene: 5. The CDR3 has 14 amino acids. Germline CDR1 reads SQVTM; CDR2 reads ANQGSEA. This CDR3 reads CSVDRTGGRETQYF. CDR3 in DNA: TGCAGCGTTGACCGGACAGGGGGCAGGGAGACCCAGTACTTC. The full variable domain, rest sourced from reference TRBV29-1 and TRBJ2-5, is SAVISQKPSRDICQRGTSLTIQCQVDSQVTMMFWYRQQPGQSLTLIATANQGSEATYESGFVIDKFPISRPNLTFSTLTVSNMSPEDSSIYLCSVDRTGGRETQYFGPGTRLLVL.

The rearrangement links TRBV29-1 to TRBJ2-3; D remains ambiguous. Trimming took off 7 bases at V and 6 bases at J, with 20 bases between the two ends. CDR1 is SQVTM and CDR2 is ANQGSEA in the germline V gene. CDR3 length: 14 residues. The CDR3 sequence: CSGTTYAMGDTQYF. The CDR3 DNA follows: TGCAGCGGCACGACGTATGCGATGGGGGATACGCAGTATTTT.

The chain employs TRBV6-6 and TRBJ2-5; perhaps TRBD2 as D (5 bases). The V end lost 6 bases, the J end lost 4 bases, and 12 bases lay between the germline ends. The CDR3 has 13 amino acids. Looked up from germline, CDR1 is MNHNY and CDR2 is SVGAGI (reference sequence). The CDR3 DNA reads TGTGCCAGCAGAGGAGGAAATAGAGAGACCCAGTACTTC. Its translation: CASRGGNRETQYF.

This clone came up a few times. V and J are TRBV18 and TRBJ2-7, with a tentative D call TRBD2 (5 bases). Germline V gene data show CDR1 as KGHSH and CDR2 as LQKENI. The length of the CDR3 is 12 residues. V was clipped by 6 bases and J by 6 bases, with 12 bases between them. The CDR3 region is CASSSKGSEQYF. DNA of the CDR3: TGTGCCAGCTCTTCCAAAGGGAGCGAGCAGTACTTC.

V is TRBV29-1 and J is TRBJ2-5, with no clear D. The closer fit of TRBJ2-7 to the DNA end suggests the J call may be wrong. The CDR3 sequence is 12 residues long. Per germline, CDR1 SQVTM and CDR2 ANQGSEA. For the CDR3, the DNA is TGCAGCGTAGTAGCAGTAACCTACGAGCAGTACTTC. This translates into CSVVAVTYEQYF.

The chain joins TRBV28 to TRBJ1-2, with TRBD1 identical over 10 bases. Germline loops: CDR1 MDHEN, CDR2 SYDVKM. J gave up 4 bases and V 3 bases, and 8 bases lay outside the gene matches. The CDR3 has 16 residues. The CDR3 DNA reads as TGTGCCAGCAGTTTCTCGGGGGGACAGGGGCCCTATGGCTACACCTTC. This codes for CASSFSGGQGPYGYTF.

There are a few counts of this clone. The chain links TRBV25-1 to TRBJ2-2, with unresolved D. This CDR3 is built from 15 residues. Between the trimmed V and J ends, which lost 6 bases and 2 bases, there was a span of 13 bases. CDR1 MGHDK and CDR2 SYGVNS come from the germline V gene. The CDR3, as DNA: TGTGCCAGCAGCGAACAAGTCCTCAACACCGGGGAGCTGTTTTTT. Protein: CASSEQVLNTGELFF.

The J gene is TRBJ2-7, the V gene TRBV7-2, with 12 bases lining up with TRBD1. The CDR3 is 15 residues long. The trim removed 5 bases at V and 7 bases at J, leaving 9 bases unmatched. The germline V gene has CDR1 SGHTA and CDR2 FQGNSA. The CDR3 bases are TGTGCCAGCAGCGTACCGGGACAGGGGGCCGGGGAGCAGTACTTC. Translated, it gives CASSVPGQGAGEQYF.

This clone appeared a few times. The J gene is TRBJ2-1, the V gene TRBV19, with TRBD2 identical over 8 bases. CDR3 size: 14 residues. CDR1 is LNHDA and CDR2 is SQIVND in the germline V gene (reference sequence). Unmatched junction bases numbered 10, after V lost 10 bases and J lost 5 bases. In DNA, the CDR3 is TGTGCCACCCGACTAGCGCCGGGGAACAATGAGCAGTTCTTC. Protein product: CATRLAPGNNEQFF.

This clone was observed a few times. The chain has TRBV10-3 and TRBJ1-4; no definite D call. This CDR3 region has 13 residues. Germline V gene sequence: CDR1 ENHRY, CDR2 SYGVKD. Trimming removed 5 bases from V and 8 bases from J, with 12 bases in between. Here the CDR3 reads CAISPAPGEKLFF. The DNA for the CDR3 is TGTGCCATCAGTCCGGCCCCAGGCGAAAAACTGTTTTTT.

This clone was seen just once. The chain is built from TRBV29-1 and TRBJ2-1, with D uncertain. V was shortened by 6 bases and J by 3 bases, with 3 bases between the two germline ends. The germline gives CDR1 SQVTM, CDR2 ANQGSEA. The CDR3 is made up of 10 amino acids. This CDR3 is CSVNYNEQFF. The CDR3 DNA follows: TGCAGCGTGAACTACAATGAGCAGTTCTTC.

V and J are TRBV7-2 and TRBJ2-3; weak D call: TRBD2 (5 bases). Germline V gene sequence: CDR1 SGHTA, CDR2 FQGNSA. The CDR3 is 13 residues long. The V end lost 5 bases, the J end lost 4 bases, and 10 bases lay between the germline ends. This chain's CDR3 is CASSGSQADTQYF. CDR3 bases: TGTGCCAGCAGCGGGAGTCAGGCAGATACGCAGTATTTT.

The chain joins TRBV2 to TRBJ2-3; 9 nucleotides agree with TRBD2. J was trimmed by 1 base and V by 4 bases; bases with no gene match: 3. Germline V gene lookup returns CDR1 SNHLY and CDR2 FYNNEI. This CDR3 contains 15 residues. CDR3 sequence reads: CASSGPSGGTDTQYF. The CDR3 region has the DNA TGTGCCAGCAGTGGGCCTAGCGGGGGCACAGATACGCAGTATTTT.

This clone has more than one count but fewer than ten. The chain carries TRBV21-1 and TRBJ2-3; the table's D call of TRBD2 was not tested on the DNA. TRBV21-1 is a pseudogene segment. The CDR3 is made up of 15 amino acids. The CDR3 sequence: CASPTEGGGTDTQYF. CDR3 nucleotides: TGTGCCAGTCCGACCGAGGGAGGAGGCACAGATACGCAGTATTTT.

The chain is built from TRBV29-1 and TRBJ2-3; D is unclear. The CDR3 contains 13 residues. The germline V gene encodes CDR1 SQVTM and CDR2 ANQGSEA. Deletions cut 6 bases from V and 2 bases from J, with 12 bases between. CDR3 DNA sequence: TGCAGCGTCGCCGGCTCATTCACAGATACGCAGTATTTT. The encoded protein is CSVAGSFTDTQYF.

The rearrangement uses TRBV30 and TRBJ1-1, with 7 bases matching TRBD1. In germline, CDR1 is GTSNPN, CDR2 SVGIG (reference sequence). With 0 bases clipped from V and 11 bases from J, the junction kept 9 bases outside the gene matches. This CDR3 is 13 amino acids long. CDR3 sequence reads: CAWSVSGGDSAFF. CDR3 DNA: TGTGCCTGGAGTGTTTCAGGGGGGGATAGTGCTTTCTTT.